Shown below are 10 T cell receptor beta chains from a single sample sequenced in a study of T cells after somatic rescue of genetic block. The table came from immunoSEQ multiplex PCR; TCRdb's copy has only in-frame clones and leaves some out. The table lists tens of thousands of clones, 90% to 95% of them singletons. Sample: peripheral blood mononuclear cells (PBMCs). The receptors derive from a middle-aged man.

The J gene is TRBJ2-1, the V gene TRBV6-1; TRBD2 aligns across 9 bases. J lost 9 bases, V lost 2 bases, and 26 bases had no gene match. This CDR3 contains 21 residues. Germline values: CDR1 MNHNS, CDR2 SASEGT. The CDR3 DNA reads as TGTGCCAGCAGTGAAAGGGAACAGGGTCTACCGGTGGCGGGGGGGCCGCTTGAGCAGTTCTTC. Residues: CASSEREQGLPVAGGPLEQFF.

Here the CDR3 reads CASTGANVLTF. CDR3 DNA sequence: TGTGCCAGCACTGGGGCCAACGTCCTGACTTTC. The chain carries TRBV28 and TRBJ2-6; D is undetermined. Trimming removed 7 bases at V and 2 bases at J, with 0 bases between. From germline, CDR1 is MDHEN and CDR2 SYDVKM. The CDR3 runs 11 residues.

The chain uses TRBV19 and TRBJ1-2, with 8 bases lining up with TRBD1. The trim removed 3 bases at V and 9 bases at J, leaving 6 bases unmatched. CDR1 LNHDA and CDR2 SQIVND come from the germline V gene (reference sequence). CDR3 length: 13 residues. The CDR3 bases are TGTGCCAGTAGTATCGGGACAGGCGGGAGCTACACCTTC. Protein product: CASSIGTGGSYTF. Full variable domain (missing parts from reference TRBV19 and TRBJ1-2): DGGITQSPKYLFRKEGQNVTLSCEQNLNHDAMYWYRQDPGQGLRLIYYSQIVNDFQKGDIAEGYSVSREKKESFPLTVTSAQKNPTAFYLCASSIGTGGSYTFGSGTRLTVV.

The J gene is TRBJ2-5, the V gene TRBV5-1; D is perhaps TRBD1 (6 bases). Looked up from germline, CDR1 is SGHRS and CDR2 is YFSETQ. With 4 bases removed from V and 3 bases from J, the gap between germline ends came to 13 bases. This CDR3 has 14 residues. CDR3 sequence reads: CASSLSPGEETQYF. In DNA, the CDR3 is TGCGCCAGCAGCCTCTCTCCAGGGGAAGAGACCCAGTACTTC. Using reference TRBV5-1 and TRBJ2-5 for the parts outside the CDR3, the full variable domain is KAGVTQTPRYLIKTRGQQVTLSCSPISGHRSVSWYQQTPGQGLQFLFEYFSETQRNKGNFPGRFSGRQFSNSRSEMNVSTLELGDSALYLCASSLSPGEETQYFGPGTRLLVL.

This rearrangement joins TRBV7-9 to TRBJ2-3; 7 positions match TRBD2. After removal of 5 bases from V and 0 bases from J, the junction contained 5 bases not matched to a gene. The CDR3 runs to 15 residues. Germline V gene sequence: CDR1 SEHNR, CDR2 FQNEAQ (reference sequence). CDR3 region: CASSTTSSSTDTQYF. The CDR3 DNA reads TGTGCCAGCAGCACGACTAGCTCTAGCACAGATACGCAGTATTTT.

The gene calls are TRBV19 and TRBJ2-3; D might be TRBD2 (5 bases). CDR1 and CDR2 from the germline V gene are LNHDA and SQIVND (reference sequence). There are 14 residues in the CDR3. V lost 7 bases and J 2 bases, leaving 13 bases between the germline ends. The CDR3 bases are TGTGCCAGTAACTCCGGGAACCCCACAGATACGCAGTATTTT. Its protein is CASNSGNPTDTQYF.

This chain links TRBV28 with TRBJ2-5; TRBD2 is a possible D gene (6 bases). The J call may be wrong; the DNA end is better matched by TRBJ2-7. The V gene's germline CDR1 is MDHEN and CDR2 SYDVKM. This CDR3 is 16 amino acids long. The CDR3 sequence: CASSIHLAASSYEQYF. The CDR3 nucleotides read TGTGCCAGCAGTATACATTTAGCGGCAAGCTCCTACGAGCAGTACTTC.

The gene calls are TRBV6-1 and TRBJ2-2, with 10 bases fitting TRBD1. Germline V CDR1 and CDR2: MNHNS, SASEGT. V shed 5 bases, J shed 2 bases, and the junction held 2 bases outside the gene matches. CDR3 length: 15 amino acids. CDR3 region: CASSRTGGNTGELFF. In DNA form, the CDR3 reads TGTGCCAGCAGTCGGACAGGGGGAAACACCGGGGAGCTGTTTTTT.

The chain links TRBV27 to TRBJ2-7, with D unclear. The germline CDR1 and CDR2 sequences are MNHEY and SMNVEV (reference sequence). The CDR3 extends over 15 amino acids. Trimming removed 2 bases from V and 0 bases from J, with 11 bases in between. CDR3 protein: CASSLGFGTSYEQYF. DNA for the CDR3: TGTGCCAGCAGTTTAGGGTTCGGTACCTCCTACGAGCAGTACTTC.

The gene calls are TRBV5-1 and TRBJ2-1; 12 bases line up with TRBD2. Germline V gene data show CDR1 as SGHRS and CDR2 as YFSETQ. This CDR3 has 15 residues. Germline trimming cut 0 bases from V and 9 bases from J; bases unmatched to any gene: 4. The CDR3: CASSLDLAGGREQFF. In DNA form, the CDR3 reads TGCGCCAGCAGCTTGGATCTAGCGGGGGGGCGTGAGCAGTTCTTC.